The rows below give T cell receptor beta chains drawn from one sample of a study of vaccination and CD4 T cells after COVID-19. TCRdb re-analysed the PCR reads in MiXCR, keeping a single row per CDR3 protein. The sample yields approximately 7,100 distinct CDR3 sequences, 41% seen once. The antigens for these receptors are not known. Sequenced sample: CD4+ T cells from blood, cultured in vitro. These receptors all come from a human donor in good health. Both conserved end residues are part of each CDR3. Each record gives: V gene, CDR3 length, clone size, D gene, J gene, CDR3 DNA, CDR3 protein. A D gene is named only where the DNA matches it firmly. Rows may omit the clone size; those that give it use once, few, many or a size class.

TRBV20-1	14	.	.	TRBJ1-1	TGCAGTGCTAGAGCCAGGGCCAGCAAGGCTGAAGCTTTCTTT	CSARARASKAEAFF
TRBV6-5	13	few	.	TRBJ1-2	TGTGCCAGCAGTTTGGACGAGAACTATGGCTACACCTTC	CASSLDENYGYTF
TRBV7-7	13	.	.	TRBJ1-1	TGTGCCAGCAGCATGGACAGGAACACTGAAGCTTTCTTT	CASSMDRNTEAFF
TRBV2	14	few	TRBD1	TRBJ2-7	TGTGCCAGCCAAGACAGGGAATCGTCCTACGAGCAGTACTTC	CASQDRESSYEQYF
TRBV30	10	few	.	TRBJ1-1	TGTGCCTGGAGGATCACTGAAGCTTTCTTT	CAWRITEAFF
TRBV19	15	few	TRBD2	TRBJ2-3	TGTGCCAGTAGTATACTAGCGGGGGGCCAAGATACGCAGTATTTT	CASSILAGGQDTQYF
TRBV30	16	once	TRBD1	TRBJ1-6	TGTGCCTGGGTCATGGGGACAGACTCCTATGATTCACCCCTCCACTTT	CAWVMGTDSYDSPLHF
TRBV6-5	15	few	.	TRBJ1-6	TGTGCCAGCAGTTGGACGGACAGTAACAATTCACCCCTCCACTTT	CASSWTDSNNSPLHF
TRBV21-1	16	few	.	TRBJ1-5	TGTGCCAGCAGCCCCCGACCACGGGCGGGCAATCAGCCCCAGCATTTT	CASSPRPRAGNQPQHF
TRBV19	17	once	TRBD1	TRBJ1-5	TGTGCCAGTAGTATTCATAAGATAGGGACAGGGGTTCAGCCCCAGCATTTT	CASSIHKIGTGVQPQHF
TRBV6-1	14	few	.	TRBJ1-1	TGTGCCAGCAGTGCAACCGGGACGCTGACTGAAGCTTTCTTT	CASSATGTLTEAFF
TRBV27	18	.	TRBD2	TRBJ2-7	TGTGCCAGCAGTTTAAGGGTTCCGGGACTAGCGGGGCCCTCGGAGCAGTACTTC	CASSLRVPGLAGPSEQYF
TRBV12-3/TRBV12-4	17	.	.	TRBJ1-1	TGTGCCAGCGGGGTGGGGCGGACTCCTCTTACGAACACTGAAGCTTTCTTT	CASGVGRTPLTNTEAFF
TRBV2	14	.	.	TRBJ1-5	TGTGCCAGCAGGGGGACTCACCAGCAACAGCCCCAGCATTTT	CASRGTHQQQPQHF
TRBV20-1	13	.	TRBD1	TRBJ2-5	TGCAGTGCCCCTCAGGACAGGCGCGGGACCCAGTACTTC	CSAPQDRRGTQYF
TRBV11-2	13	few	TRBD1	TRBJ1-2	TGTGCCAGCAGCCGACAGGGAAATTATGGCTACACCTTC	CASSRQGNYGYTF
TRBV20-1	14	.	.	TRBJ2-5	TGCAGTGCTGAAGCCGGCAGAGCCCAAGAGACCCAGTACTTC	CSAEAGRAQETQYF
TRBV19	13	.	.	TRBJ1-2	TGTGCCAGTGCTGAATCGAGGACCTATGGCTACACCTTC	CASAESRTYGYTF
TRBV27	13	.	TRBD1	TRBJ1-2	TGTGCCAGCAGGACAGGGGATCGGCACGGCTACACCTTC	CASRTGDRHGYTF
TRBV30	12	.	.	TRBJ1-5	TGTGCCTGGAGTGTAGAGGTTCAGCCCCAGCATTTT	CAWSVEVQPQHF
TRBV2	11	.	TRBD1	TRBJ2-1	TGTGCCAACCACAGGGGCAATGAGCAGTTCTTC	CANHRGNEQFF
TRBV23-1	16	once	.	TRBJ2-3	TGCGCCAGCAGTCAGCGGCAGGGGGGGGGCACAGATACGCAGTATTTT	CASSQRQGGGTDTQYF
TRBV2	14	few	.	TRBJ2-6	TGTGCCAGCAGTGTACGCTCTGGGGCCAACGTCCTGACTTTC	CASSVRSGANVLTF
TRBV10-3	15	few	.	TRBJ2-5	TGTGCCTCGCAGGGCCAAATGGGGCACCAAGAGACCCAGTACTTC	CASQGQMGHQETQYF
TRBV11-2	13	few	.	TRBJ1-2	TGTGCCAGCAGCTCGACAGGCCCCTATGGCTACACCTTC	CASSSTGPYGYTF
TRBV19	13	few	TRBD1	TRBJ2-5	TGTGCCAGTAGTATGGGACAGTTAGAGACCCAGTACTTC	CASSMGQLETQYF
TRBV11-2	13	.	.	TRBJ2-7	TGTGCCAGCAGCTTAGACCCTTTGGTGAAGCAGTACTTC	CASSLDPLVKQYF
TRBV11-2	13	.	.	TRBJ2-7	TGTGCCAGCAGCTTGCCGGTCTCCTACGAGCAGTACTTC	CASSLPVSYEQYF
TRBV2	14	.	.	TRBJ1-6	TGTGCCAGCAGAGTTCGGCGGGAGAATTCACCCCTCCACTTT	CASRVRRENSPLHF
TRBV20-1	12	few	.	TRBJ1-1	TGCAGTCATCAACAGGGATACACTGAAGCTTTCTTT	CSHQQGYTEAFF
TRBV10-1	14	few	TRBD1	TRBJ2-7	TGCGCCAGCAGCGACAGGGGGGAAAGCTACGAGCAGTACTTC	CASSDRGESYEQYF
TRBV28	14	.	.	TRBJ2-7	TGTGCCAGCAGTTCCCCGACAGGCGGTCGGGAGCAGTACTTC	CASSSPTGGREQYF
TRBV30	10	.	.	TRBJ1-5	TGTGCCTGCGGGGATAAGCCCCAGCATTTT	CACGDKPQHF
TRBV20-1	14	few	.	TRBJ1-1	TGCAGTGCTAGAAGTGGCAATGGAAACACTGAAGCTTTCTTT	CSARSGNGNTEAFF